Listed here are 24 T cell receptor beta chains from one sample, sequenced in a study of T-cell reconstitution after alpha-beta-depleted transplantation in children. A library of TCRbeta sequences, prepared with unique molecular identifiers, was generated. Each CDR3 protein is one row after TCRdb ran MiXCR on the PCR reads. The sample has hundreds of thousands of distinct CDR3 sequences, 6.5% to 9% seen once. The sample here was PBMCs, mostly from graft donor cells, taken 180 days after TCRalphabeta/CD19-depleted stem cell transplant. The receptors originated from a male patient between 5 and 17 years old who had a stem cell transplant for acute lymphoblastic leukemia, so the T cells may come from the graft donor.

This clonotype was recorded many times. This rearrangement joins TRBV7-6 to TRBJ2-1; no clear D gene. CDR3 size: 13 residues. Germline CDR1 and CDR2: SGHVS and FNYEAQ. Trimming shortened V by 1 base and J by 9 bases, and 10 bases separated the two germline ends. CDR3 coding DNA: TGTGCCAGCAGCTTAGGATCAGTTGGTGAGCAGTTCTTC. It encodes CASSLGSVGEQFF. Based on the CDR3 plus reference TRBV7-6 and TRBJ2-1, the full variable domain is GAGVSQSPRYKVTKRGQDVALRCDPISGHVSLYWYRQALGQGPEFLTYFNYEAQQDKSGLPNDRFSAERPEGSISTLTIQRTEQRDSAMYRCASSLGSVGEQFFGPGTRLTVL.

This clonotype was seen ten or more times. This chain uses TRBV28 with TRBJ2-7; D may match TRBD1 or TRBD2 (7 bases each). This CDR3 spans 13 amino acids. The ends were cut back, 7 bases at V and 2 bases at J, with 12 bases in the middle. Germline V gene sequence: CDR1 MDHEN, CDR2 SYDVKM. DNA for the CDR3: TGTGCCAGCACGGGGAGGGGGCCCTACGAGCAGTACTTC. It encodes CASTGRGPYEQYF.

The table lists this clonotype with many counts. This sequence joins TRBV28 and TRBJ1-2; tentatively, D is TRBD1 (6 bases). Germline loops: CDR1 MDHEN, CDR2 SYDVKM. The CDR3 totals 14 residues. Trimming pared 3 bases from V and 4 bases from J, leaving 12 bases between. CDR3 in DNA: TGTGCCAGCAGTTTGATCTCGGACAGCTATGGCTACACCTTC. Translation: CASSLISDSYGYTF.

This clonotype came up many times. The CDR3 DNA reads TGTGCCACCAGTAACAGGGGGGAAGCTTTCTTT. Protein product: CATSNRGEAFF. The J gene is TRBJ1-1, the V gene TRBV24-1; 8 nucleotides agree with TRBD1. Trimming cost V 6 bases and J 8 bases; bases outside gene matches: 1. Germline V lookup: CDR1 KGHDR, CDR2 SFDVKD. The CDR3 extends over 11 amino acids.

V and J are TRBV18 and TRBJ2-7; 8 bases agree with TRBD2. The junction had 17 bases not matched to a gene; V was cut back by 8 bases and J by 11 bases. The CDR3 spans 14 residues. Germline CDR1 is KGHSH and CDR2 is LQKENI. CDR3 protein: CASATDRGGKLKYF. CDR3 nucleotide sequence: TGTGCCAGCGCAACCGACCGCGGGGGGAAGTTAAAGTACTTC. Full variable domain (outside the CDR3, taken from reference TRBV18 and TRBJ2-7): NAGVMQNPRHLVRRRGQEARLRCSPMKGHSHVYWYRQLPEEGLKFMVYLQKENIIDESGMPKERFSAEFPKEGPSILRIQQVVRGDSAAYFCASATDRGGKLKYFGPGTRLTVT.

This clonotype occurred many times. This sequence joins TRBV4-1 and TRBJ1-1; D is unclear. The V end was cut by 0 bases, the J end by 2 bases, with 7 bases between. The CDR3 loop spans 14 amino acids. Looked up from germline, CDR1 is MGHRA and CDR2 is YSYEKL. The CDR3 DNA sequence: TGCGCCAGCAGCCAAGAATGGGAAAACACTGAAGCTTTCTTT. The encoded protein is CASSQEWENTEAFF.

This clonotype was detected many times. The chain couples TRBV29-1 to TRBJ2-3; the match to TRBD2 covers 14 bases. The CDR3 totals 19 residues. After removal of 3 bases from V and 0 bases from J, the junction contained 11 bases not matched to a gene. The V gene's germline CDR1 is SQVTM and CDR2 ANQGSEA. Here the CDR3 DNA reads TGCAGCGTTGATCCGGGACTAGCGGGAGTCCACCCTAGCACAGATACGCAGTATTTT. It specifies CSVDPGLAGVHPSTDTQYF.

The chain uses TRBV5-8 and TRBJ1-5, with D perhaps TRBD1 (5 bases). This CDR3 is 15 amino acids long. V shed 2 bases and J shed 1 base, with 10 bases lying between them. Germline V gene sequence: CDR1 SGHTS, CDR2 YDEGEE. CDR3 DNA: TGTGCCAGCAGCTTCAGGGTGGACAGCAATCAGCCCCAGCATTTT. Translated, it gives CASSFRVDSNQPQHF.

This clonotype has a count of ten or more. The chain uses TRBV13 and TRBJ1-6; unclear D gene. V gave up 1 base and J gave up 9 bases, with 7 bases separating them. The CDR3 loop spans 13 amino acids. CDR1 and CDR2 (germline): PRHDT, FYEKMQ (reference sequence). DNA for the CDR3: TGTGCCAGCAGCTTAGAGCGGGGTTCACCCCTCCACTTT. Translation: CASSLERGSPLHF.

This clonotype was detected many times. V usage is TRBV6-2 or TRBV6-3 and J usage is TRBJ2-3; TRBD1 matches at 9 bases. Germline V gene data show CDR1 as MNHEY and CDR2 as SVGEGT. CDR3 size: 18 residues. The ends lost 4 bases at V and 4 bases at J; junction bases unmatched: 15. The CDR3 is CASSSYLSRDRVSDTQYF. As DNA, the CDR3 is TGTGCCAGCAGTTCTTATCTGTCCCGGGACAGGGTCTCAGATACGCAGTATTTT.

As for this clonotype: Just one base apart from a much larger clone, this may be a read error. This CDR3 fails to terminate in the conserved phenylalanine or tryptophan, so it likely reflects a read error. The chain uses TRBV13 and TRBJ2-7, with D perhaps assigned TRBD1 or TRBD2 (5 bases each). Germline loops: CDR1 PRHDT, CDR2 FYEKMQ (reference sequence). The CDR3 covers 15 residues. Deletions cut 0 bases from V and 0 bases from J, with 9 bases between. CDR3: CASSLGRGFSYEQYI. Written as DNA, the CDR3 is TGTGCCAGCAGCTTAGGCCGGGGCTTCTCCTACGAGCAGTACATC.

This clonotype was seen ten or more times. The chain is built from TRBV18 and TRBJ2-4, with TRBD2 matching over 7 bases. The CDR3 contains 17 residues. Germline values: CDR1 KGHSH, CDR2 LQKENI. Losses at the gene ends were 3 bases for V and 2 bases for J; bases not matched to a gene: 10. CDR3 protein: CASSPSLATSTKNIQYF. The CDR3 region has the DNA TGTGCCAGCTCACCTTCTTTAGCGACTAGCACCAAAAACATTCAGTACTTC. Complete variable domain (other parts from reference TRBV18 and TRBJ2-4): NAGVMQNPRHLVRRRGQEARLRCSPMKGHSHVYWYRQLPEEGLKFMVYLQKENIIDESGMPKERFSAEFPKEGPSILRIQQVVRGDSAAYFCASSPSLATSTKNIQYFGAGTRLSVL.

This clonotype was detected ten times or more. The rearrangement joins TRBV2 to TRBJ2-7, with 8 bases aligning to TRBD2. The CDR3 sequence is 14 residues long. Looked up from germline, CDR1 is SNHLY and CDR2 is FYNNEI. Trimming took 4 bases from V and 3 from J; bases not matched to a gene: 5. CDR3 DNA: TGTGCCAGCAGTGCCGCGGGAGGTCGCTACGAGCAGTACTTC. Encoded protein: CASSAAGGRYEQYF.

The table lists this clonotype with many counts. The gene calls are TRBV20-1 and TRBJ2-7; D gene uncertain. The V end lost 3 bases, the J end lost 0 bases, and 6 bases lay between the germline ends. From germline, CDR1 is DFQATT and CDR2 SNEGSKA (reference sequence). The CDR3 sequence is 12 residues long. The CDR3: CSASTVSYEQYF. The CDR3 DNA is TGCAGTGCTAGCACAGTCTCCTACGAGCAGTACTTC.

In this sample, this clonotype turned up many times. The chain has TRBV6-5 and TRBJ1-2; 7 nucleotides agree with TRBD1. This CDR3 has 17 residues. V gave up 2 bases and J gave up 4 bases; unmatched junction bases: 13. The germline V gene has CDR1 MNHEY and CDR2 SVGAGI. In DNA form, the CDR3 reads TGTGCCAGCAGTTACCCAGGGACAGCTCTTCCCAGCTATGGCTACACCTTC. This sequence encodes CASSYPGTALPSYGYTF.

This clonotype occurred many times. This rearrangement joins TRBV20-1 to TRBJ2-3, with unresolved D. Trimming took 0 bases from V and 14 from J, leaving 18 bases between them. The V gene's germline CDR1 is DFQATT and CDR2 SNEGSKA (reference sequence). The CDR3 spans 13 residues. The CDR3 is CSARDQGLTHRYF. The CDR3 DNA is TGCAGTGCTAGAGATCAAGGGCTTACACATAGGTATTTT.

This clonotype was observed at least ten times. The chain recombines TRBV20-1 with TRBJ2-4; 8 bases agree with TRBD2. Germline CDR1 DFQATT, CDR2 SNEGSKA (reference sequence). There are 14 residues in the CDR3. After removal of 5 bases from V and 7 bases from J, the junction contained 10 bases not matched to a gene. Written as DNA, the CDR3 is TGCAGTGCTTCCCTTAGCGGGGCGGCGAACATTCAGTACTTC. Its protein is CSASLSGAANIQYF.

This clonotype was observed at least ten times. Here the CDR3 reads CASSLEGSVNTGELFF. Here the CDR3 DNA reads TGTGCCAGCAGCTTAGAGGGCAGCGTGAACACCGGGGAGCTGTTTTTT. J is TRBJ2-2 and V is TRBV7-9; D uncertain. V dropped 1 base and J dropped 1 base, with 10 bases sitting between them. This CDR3 has 16 residues. The germline V gene encodes CDR1 SEHNR and CDR2 FQNEAQ (reference sequence).

With regard to this clonotype: Because it lacks the conserved phenylalanine or tryptophan at the end, this CDR3 is likely a read error. This chain connects TRBV5-4 to TRBJ2-2; unclear D gene. The CDR3 length is 13 residues. V was cut by 0 bases and J by 4 bases, with 4 bases left in between. CDR1 and CDR2 (germline): SGHNT, YYREEE (reference sequence). CDR3 in DNA: TGTGCCAGCAGCTTGGCAGTCACCGGGGAGCTGTTTTCT. Translated: CASSLAVTGELFS.

This clonotype was observed at least ten times. The rearrangement links TRBV29-1 to TRBJ2-1; 8 bases are a match to TRBD1. The CDR3 has 13 residues. Per germline, CDR1 SQVTM and CDR2 ANQGSEA. With V trimmed by 6 bases and J by 9 bases, 10 bases remained unmatched. The CDR3 region has the DNA TGCAGCGTCAGACAGGGGAGAGAAGGTGAGCAGTTCTTC. Residues: CSVRQGREGEQFF.

This clonotype was observed at least ten times. The chain combines TRBV10-3 with TRBJ2-5, with 7 nucleotides matching TRBD1. Germline CDR1 reads ENHRY; CDR2 reads SYGVKD. CDR3 length: 15 amino acids. Germline trimming cut 0 bases from V and 4 bases from J; bases unmatched to any gene: 5. DNA of the CDR3: TGTGCCATCAGTGAGTCAGGGGGCCCGCCAGAGACCCAGTACTTC. Translation: CAISESGGPPETQYF.

This clonotype appeared many times. The CDR3 coding sequence is TGCAGTGCAGGGGACAGGGTGGACGAGCAGTACTTC. Translating it yields CSAGDRVDEQYF. The chain is built from TRBV20-1 and TRBJ2-7; 9 bases map to TRBD1. The germline CDR1 and CDR2 sequences are DFQATT and SNEGSKA (reference sequence). The length of the CDR3 is 12 residues. V trimming: 6 bases; J trimming: 5 bases; junction bases outside the gene matches: 5.

This clonotype was found many times. The chain carries TRBV20-1 and TRBJ2-7; TRBD1 or TRBD2 may be the D gene (5 bases each). Trimming stripped 3 bases from V and 2 bases from J, with 17 bases between. CDR1 and CDR2 from the germline V gene are DFQATT and SNEGSKA (reference sequence). The CDR3 has 15 amino acids. The CDR3 coding sequence is TGCAGTGCTAGGGGGTCGGGGCAGGTAACCTACGAGCAGTACTTC. Translated, it gives CSARGSGQVTYEQYF.

This clonotype was seen repeatedly, ten times or more. This sequence joins TRBV3-1 and TRBJ2-7; 7 bases line up with TRBD2. The V gene end was trimmed by 1 base and the J gene end by 3 bases; junction bases not matched to a gene: 9. Germline V gene data show CDR1 as LGHDT and CDR2 as YNNKEL (reference sequence). The CDR3 is made up of 16 amino acids. The CDR3 nucleotides are TGTGCCAGCAGCCAAGCGATTCCTAGCGGATTCTACGAGCAGTACTTC. Protein product: CASSQAIPSGFYEQYF.